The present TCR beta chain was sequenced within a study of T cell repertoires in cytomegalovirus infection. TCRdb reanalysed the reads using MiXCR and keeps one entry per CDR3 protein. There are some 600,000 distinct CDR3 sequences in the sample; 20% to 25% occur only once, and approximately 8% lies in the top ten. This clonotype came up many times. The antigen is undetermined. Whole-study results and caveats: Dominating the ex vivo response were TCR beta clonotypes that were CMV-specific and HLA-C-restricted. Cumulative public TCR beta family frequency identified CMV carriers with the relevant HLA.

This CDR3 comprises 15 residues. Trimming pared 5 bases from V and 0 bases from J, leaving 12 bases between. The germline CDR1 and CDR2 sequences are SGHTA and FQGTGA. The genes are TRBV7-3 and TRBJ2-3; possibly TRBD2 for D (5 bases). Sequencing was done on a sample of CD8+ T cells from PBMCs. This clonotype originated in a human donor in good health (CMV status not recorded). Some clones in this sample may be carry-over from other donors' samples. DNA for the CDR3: TGTGCCAGCAGCCTCGGACTGTTTAGCACAGATACGCAGTATTTT. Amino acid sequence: CASSLGLFSTDTQYF.